The clone carrying this T cell receptor (beta chain) was detected ten times or more. The CDR3 runs 12 residues. The V gene lost 5 bases and the J gene lost 5 bases, with 10 bases spanning the gap. The germline V gene has CDR1 GTSNPN and CDR2 SVGIG (reference sequence). Data came from immunoSEQ multiplex PCR; TCRdb stores just in-frame clones and leaves some out. The table lists around 180,000 clones, 74% of them singletons. This record comes from a study of blood T cell repertoires in COVID-19. On the study more broadly: COVID-19 samples, acute and convalescent, were from the United States, Italy and Spain.

This sequence was found in a woman aged 80 or older with acute or convalescent COVID-19. The material sequenced was peripheral blood. The V and J genes are TRBV30 and TRBJ1-5; D is unresolved. CDR3 region: CAWGRPYQPQHF. For the CDR3, the DNA is TGTGCCTGGGGCAGGCCATATCAGCCCCAGCATTTT.